The 10 T cell receptor beta chains given below trace back to one sample, sequenced in a study of metastatic and nonmetastatic thyroid tumors. Nobody among the patients had been given any treatment before thyroid surgery. Using MiXCR, TCRdb reanalyzed the PCR reads. The sample lists 4,200 or so clones, about 32% seen once, with roughly 43% in the top ten. The specimen sequenced was adjacent normal tissue. The source is a male donor with papillary thyroid cancer or a benign thyroid nodule (not recorded which). Some clones in this sample may be carry-over from other donors' samples.

The chain joins TRBV11-2 to TRBJ2-3; a possible D gene is TRBD1 (5 bases). The CDR3 loop spans 14 amino acids. The V gene lost 0 bases and the J gene lost 4 bases, with 8 bases spanning the gap. CDR1 is SGHAT and CDR2 is FQNNGV in the germline V gene. The CDR3: CASSLDQGADTQYF. CDR3 nucleotide sequence: TGTGCCAGCAGCTTAGATCAGGGCGCAGATACGCAGTATTTT.

The rearrangement links TRBV20-1 to TRBJ1-1; TRBD1 is a possible D gene (6 bases). CDR1 is DFQATT, CDR2 SNEGSKA, per germline (reference sequence). The V gene lost 3 bases and the J gene lost 6 bases, with 20 bases spanning the gap. The CDR3 is made up of 15 amino acids. The DNA of the CDR3 is TGCAGTGCTAGGGGGGCTAGCGGGCAGGGCTCTGAAGCTTTCTTT. Translating gives CSARGASGQGSEAFF.

This clone was detected many times. This rearrangement joins TRBV2 to TRBJ2-7, with D maybe TRBD1 (6 bases). Germline V lookup: CDR1 SNHLY, CDR2 FYNNEI. CDR3 size: 13 residues. The V end was cut by 6 bases, the J end by 0 bases, with 9 bases between. In DNA, the CDR3 is TGTGCCAGCAGCCGGGACAACTCCTACGAGCAGTACTTC. Translated, it gives CASSRDNSYEQYF.

The V gene is TRBV18, the J gene TRBJ1-6; D gene uncertain. Germline V lookup: CDR1 KGHSH, CDR2 LQKENI. CDR3 length: 13 amino acids. Trimming stripped 2 bases from V and 6 bases from J, with 5 bases between. Here the CDR3 DNA reads TGTGCCAGCTCACCAGATCGTAATTCACCCCTCCACTTT. Amino acids: CASSPDRNSPLHF.

This clone was seen more than once but under ten times. The V and J genes are TRBV7-9 and TRBJ2-7; D possibly corresponds to TRBD2 (5 bases). Trimming pared 5 bases from V and 4 bases from J, leaving 9 bases between. The CDR3 extends over 12 amino acids. Germline CDR1 and CDR2: SEHNR and FQNEAQ (reference sequence). The CDR3 here is CASSGLAYEQYF. CDR3 nucleotide sequence: TGTGCCAGCAGCGGACTCGCATACGAGCAGTACTTC. The full variable domain, in which reference TRBV7-9 and TRBJ2-7 provide the parts outside the CDR3, is DTGVSQNPRHKITKRGQNVTFRCDPISEHNRLYWYRQTLGQGPEFLTYFQNEAQLEKSRLLSDRFSAERPKGSFSTLEIQRTEQGDSAMYLCASSGLAYEQYFGPGTRLTVT.

This clone showed up just a few times. This chain links TRBV27 with TRBJ1-5; D is unclear. The CDR3 covers 13 residues. From germline, CDR1 is MNHEY and CDR2 SMNVEV (reference sequence). With 4 bases removed from V and 8 bases from J, the gap between germline ends came to 12 bases. The CDR3 DNA reads TGTGCCAGCAGTTCCATGGGGTCGGAGCCCCAGCATTTT. Amino acid sequence: CASSSMGSEPQHF.

This clone showed up many times. CDR3 sequence (DNA): TGCAGTGCTAGGGGGGCTAGCGGGAGTCAGCAGTACTTC. Translation: CSARGASGSQQYF. The rearrangement links TRBV20-1 to TRBJ2-7; 10 bases are shared with TRBD2. In germline, CDR1 is DFQATT, CDR2 SNEGSKA (reference sequence). Trimming removed 3 bases from V and 8 bases from J; junction bases left unmatched: 7. CDR3 length: 13 amino acids.

The chain employs TRBV20-1 and TRBJ2-7; 9 bases are shared with TRBD1. V gave up 1 base and J gave up 0 bases; unmatched junction bases: 7. CDR1 DFQATT and CDR2 SNEGSKA come from the germline V gene (reference sequence). CDR3 size: 16 residues. CDR3 region: CSARGLGQGVSYEQYF. The CDR3 DNA is TGCAGTGCTAGAGGTTTGGGACAGGGAGTCTCCTACGAGCAGTACTTC.

The chain has TRBV3-1 and TRBJ1-5, with 10 bases matching TRBD1. CDR1 LGHDT and CDR2 YNNKEL come from the germline V gene (reference sequence). CDR3 size: 14 residues. V was pared by 2 bases and J by 7 bases, with 2 bases of the junction left unmatched. The CDR3 spells CASSQRTGGQPQHF. In DNA form, the CDR3 reads TGTGCCAGCAGCCAACGGACAGGGGGACAGCCCCAGCATTTT.

This clone was counted only a few times. V and J are TRBV28 and TRBJ2-2; 8 bases map to TRBD2. Looked up from germline, CDR1 is MDHEN and CDR2 is SYDVKM. V shed 4 bases and J 3 bases; nucleotides not matched to a gene: 10. The CDR3 contains 17 residues. The CDR3: CASSSFAGTRDTGELFF. CDR3 nucleotide sequence: TGTGCCAGCAGTTCCTTCGCCGGGACTAGAGACACCGGGGAGCTGTTTTTT.